This T cell receptor beta chain was identified in a study of cytomegalovirus exposure and HLA in healthy donors. Findings of the study overall: CMV antigen specificity of a few CMV-associated chains was confirmed in vitro.

Note on this clone: Antigen: not known.

This table comes from immunoSEQ multiplex PCR, and its TCRdb copy is limited to in-frame clones, with some not included. The sample contains around 300,000 clones, approximately 88% of which appear only once. V lost 6 bases and J lost 3; bases outside the gene matches: 5. The CDR3 runs 15 residues. CDR1 is MNHNS and CDR2 is SASEGT in the germline V gene. The sequencing sample was made of PBMCs. J is TRBJ2-7 and V is TRBV6-1; 13 bases are shared with TRBD2. The sequence derives from a young man in good health and CMV-seronegative. CDR3 loop: CASSSLAGGVYEQYF. CDR3 coding DNA: TGTGCCAGCAGCTCACTAGCGGGGGGGGTCTACGAGCAGTACTTC.